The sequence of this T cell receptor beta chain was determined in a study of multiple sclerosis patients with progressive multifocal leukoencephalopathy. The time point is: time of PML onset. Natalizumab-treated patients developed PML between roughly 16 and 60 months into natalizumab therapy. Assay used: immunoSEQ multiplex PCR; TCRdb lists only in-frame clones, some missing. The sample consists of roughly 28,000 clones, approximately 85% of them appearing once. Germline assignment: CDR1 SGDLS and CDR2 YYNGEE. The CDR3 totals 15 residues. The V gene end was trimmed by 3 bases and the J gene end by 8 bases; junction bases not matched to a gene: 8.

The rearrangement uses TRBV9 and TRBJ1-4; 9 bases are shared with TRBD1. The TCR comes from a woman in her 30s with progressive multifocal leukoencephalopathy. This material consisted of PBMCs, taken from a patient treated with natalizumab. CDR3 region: CASSAAQGAGEKLFF. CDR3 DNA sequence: TGTGCCAGCAGCGCCGCACAGGGGGCTGGGGAAAAACTGTTTTTT.